The 24 T cell receptor beta chains listed next were all sequenced from one sample in a study of Graves' ophthalmopathy and Graves' hyperthyroidism. Transcripts of RNA were the source for amplifying TCR beta CDR3 regions. The library came from an HTBI-primed first-round RT-PCR and a second-round multiplex PCR. TCRdb itself ran the multiplex PCR reads through MiXCR, one entry per CDR3 protein. The data contain about 1.2 million distinct CDR3 sequences, roughly 35% of them singletons. Specimen: peripheral blood or thyroid tissue (not recorded which). The receptors here all came from an adult man with Graves' hyperthyroidism.

As DNA, the CDR3 is TGCGCCAGCAGCACAAAGAGGGCAGGGACAGAGACCCAGTACTTC. It yields the protein CASSTKRAGTETQYF. The chain employs TRBV5-1 and TRBJ2-5; D assignment may be TRBD1 or TRBD2 (5 bases each). Germline CDR1 and CDR2: SGHRS and YFSETQ. Trimming pared 4 bases from V and 4 bases from J, leaving 17 bases between. This CDR3 is built from 15 residues.

This clonotype has a count of ten or more. This chain connects TRBV5-1 to TRBJ2-2; D is unclear. With 7 bases removed from V and 2 bases from J, the gap between germline ends came to 15 bases. Germline V gene data show CDR1 as SGHRS and CDR2 as YFSETQ. The CDR3 totals 15 residues. The DNA for the CDR3 is TGCGCCAGCCAGGTAGGGCCGAAAAACACCGGGGAGCTGTTTTTT. Translation: CASQVGPKNTGELFF.

The table lists this clonotype with many counts. The chain couples TRBV7-2 to TRBJ1-1, with D possibly TRBD1 on 5 matching bases. The CDR3 loop spans 14 amino acids. Trimming stripped 2 bases from V and 4 bases from J, with 11 bases between. From germline, CDR1 is SGHTA and CDR2 FQGNSA. The CDR3 sequence: CASSLIGGGTEAFF. The CDR3 nucleotides read TGTGCCAGCAGCTTAATTGGGGGGGGCACTGAAGCTTTCTTT.

This clonotype has ten or more counts. The V gene is TRBV6-5, the J gene TRBJ1-4; D remains ambiguous. Trimming left V 5 bases short and J 6 bases short, with 13 bases between. Per the germline V gene, CDR1 is MNHEY and CDR2 is SVGAGI. The CDR3 is made up of 14 amino acids. The CDR3 sequence: CASSLGYSDEKLFF. In DNA form, the CDR3 reads TGTGCCAGCAGTCTGGGTTATTCGGATGAAAAACTGTTTTTT.

V gene TRBV7-6 combines with J gene TRBJ2-7, with 10 positions matching TRBD1. CDR3 length: 15 residues. Per the germline V gene, CDR1 is SGHVS and CDR2 is FNYEAQ. V shed 2 bases and J 3 bases; nucleotides not matched to a gene: 4. The CDR3 loop is CASSLSDRGDYEQYF. The DNA of the CDR3 is TGTGCCAGCAGCTTATCGGACAGGGGGGACTACGAGCAGTACTTC.

This clonotype was recorded many times. The chain is built from TRBV20-1 and TRBJ1-2, with D perhaps TRBD1 (5 bases). This CDR3 region has 11 residues. CDR1 is DFQATT and CDR2 is SNEGSKA in the germline V gene (reference sequence). V was shortened by 0 bases and J by 8 bases, with 7 bases between the two germline ends. CDR3 protein: CSARDRAGYTF. The CDR3 region has the DNA TGCAGTGCTAGAGACAGGGCCGGCTACACCTTC.

This clonotype was observed many times. This chain connects TRBV12-3 or TRBV12-4 to TRBJ1-3, with 7 bases aligning to TRBD1. J lost 2 bases, V lost 7 bases, and 5 bases had no gene match. The CDR3 has 14 amino acids. This CDR3 is CASTDDRAGNTIYF. CDR3 nucleotides: TGTGCCAGCACCGACGACAGGGCTGGAAACACCATATATTTT.

The CDR3 region is CASTPGTLPYNSPLHF. The CDR3 DNA is TGTGCCAGCACCCCCGGGACCCTACCTTATAATTCACCCCTCCACTTT. The chain joins TRBV6-2 or TRBV6-3 to TRBJ1-6; perhaps TRBD1 as D (5 bases). The ends were cut back, 7 bases at V and 4 bases at J, with 17 bases in the middle. Germline loops: CDR1 MNHEY, CDR2 SVGEGT. The CDR3 spans 16 residues.

This sequence joins TRBV10-3 and TRBJ1-5, with TRBD1 identical over 10 bases. With V trimmed by 6 bases and J by 4 bases, 12 bases remained unmatched. From germline, CDR1 is ENHRY and CDR2 SYGVKD. This CDR3 spans 17 amino acids. DNA for the CDR3: TGTGCCATCAGCCCTTCGGGGGGACAGGGGAGAAATCAGCCCCAGCATTTT. This translates into CAISPSGGQGRNQPQHF.

This clonotype was counted many times. CDR3 residues: CAISEKDGGNQPQHF. CDR3 bases: TGTGCCATCAGTGAAAAAGACGGGGGAAATCAGCCCCAGCATTTT. J is TRBJ1-5 and V is TRBV10-3; D possibly corresponds to TRBD1 (5 bases). CDR1 and CDR2 (germline): ENHRY, SYGVKD. V lost 3 bases, J lost 4 bases, and 13 bases lay in between. CDR3 length: 15 residues.

On this clonotype itself: At one boundary the junction diverges from the germline segment, which might be a read error. V and J are TRBV5-1 and TRBJ1-6; TRBD1 agrees at 8 bases. This CDR3 spans 15 amino acids. Germline V lookup: CDR1 SGHRS, CDR2 YFSETQ. CDR3 coding DNA: TGCGCCGGCAGCTTGACGGGACAGGCTCAATCACCCCTCCACTTT. Its protein product is CAGSLTGQAQSPLHF.

This clonotype was observed at least ten times. V and J are TRBV11-2 and TRBJ2-2; D is ambiguous. CDR1 and CDR2 (germline): SGHAT, FQNNGV. The CDR3 runs to 13 residues. The V gene lost 1 base and the J gene lost 7 bases, with 7 bases spanning the gap. The CDR3 coding sequence is TGTGCCAGCAGCTTAGTTGACCACGGGGAGCTGTTTTTT. It is translated as CASSLVDHGELFF.

With respect to this clonotype: Just one base apart from a much larger clone, this may be a read error. The rearrangement links TRBV7-3 to TRBJ2-2; 7 nucleotides line up with TRBD1. The germline gives CDR1 SGHTA, CDR2 FQGTGA. The CDR3 totals 14 residues. The CDR3 nucleotides read TGTGCCAGCAGCTTTTCAGGGGGAAAAGGGGAGCTGCTTTTT. Encoded protein: CASSFSGGKGELLF.

CDR3 bases: TGCGCCAGCAGACCGGGACAGACGAGGGAGACCCAGTACTTC. This translates into CASRPGQTRETQYF. This chain joins TRBV5-1 and TRBJ2-5, with 7 bases identical to TRBD1. The germline V gene has CDR1 SGHRS and CDR2 YFSETQ. After removal of 5 bases from V and 5 bases from J, the junction contained 9 bases not matched to a gene. CDR3 length: 14 amino acids.

The genes are TRBV20-1 and TRBJ1-5; D may be TRBD1 (5 bases). V lost 5 bases and J 1 base, leaving 18 bases between the germline ends. The CDR3 is 16 amino acids. Per the germline V gene, CDR1 is DFQATT and CDR2 is SNEGSKA (reference sequence). CDR3: CSAPKGLAGSNQPQHF. CDR3 DNA sequence: TGCAGTGCTCCGAAGGGACTAGCGGGAAGCAATCAGCCCCAGCATTTT.

V and J are TRBV4-1 and TRBJ2-7; D is possibly TRBD1 (7 bases). Germline assignment: CDR1 MGHRA and CDR2 YSYEKL. The ends were cut back, 0 bases at V and 5 bases at J, with 17 bases in the middle. The CDR3 contains 16 residues. The CDR3 region has the DNA TGCGCCAGCAGCCAAGAGGCCGGCGGGACAGCCCACGAGCAGTACTTC. Its protein product is CASSQEAGGTAHEQYF.

This clonotype has more than one count but fewer than ten. Just one base apart from a much larger clone, this may be a read error. The CDR3 here is CASSESGNIIYF. Written as DNA, the CDR3 is TGTGCCAGCAGTGAAAGTGGAAACATCATATATTTT. The J gene is TRBJ1-3, the V gene TRBV2; D uncertain. Germline CDR1 is SNHLY and CDR2 is FYNNEI. The length of the CDR3 is 12 residues.

This clonotype was seen at least ten times. The chain carries TRBV7-9 and TRBJ2-7; D may be TRBD1 (5 bases). The CDR3 has 15 amino acids. V shed 2 bases and J shed 5 bases, with 16 bases lying between them. CDR1 and CDR2 from the germline V gene are SEHNR and FQNEAQ (reference sequence). The CDR3 DNA follows: TGTGCCAGCAGCTTAATTTCAAGGGGCTCGAACGAGCAGTACTTC. It is translated as CASSLISRGSNEQYF.

This clonotype was recorded many times. V is TRBV7-2 and J is TRBJ2-5; 12 nucleotides match TRBD2. This CDR3 spans 15 amino acids. Germline CDR1 and CDR2: SGHTA and FQGNSA. The V segment lost 4 bases and the J segment 5 bases; nucleotides outside the gene matches: 5. CDR3 bases: TGTGCCAGCAGCTCCTCTAGCGGGGGGGTCGAGACCCAGTACTTC. Its protein product is CASSSSSGGVETQYF.

This clonotype was found many times. The gene calls are TRBV19 and TRBJ1-1; D gene uncertain. Looked up from germline, CDR1 is LNHDA and CDR2 is SQIVND (reference sequence). CDR3 length equals 11 residues. Trimming pared 7 bases from V and 8 bases from J, leaving 11 bases between. The CDR3 region has the DNA TGTGCCAGTACTATGTCGAAAGAAGCTTTCTTT. Its translation: CASTMSKEAFF.

The V call is TRBV6-5, the J call TRBJ1-6; D perhaps matches TRBD1 (5 bases). V was clipped by 4 bases and J by 10 bases, with 11 bases between them. Germline V gene data show CDR1 as MNHEY and CDR2 as SVGAGI. This CDR3 is 13 amino acids long. The CDR3 DNA reads as TGTGCCAGCAGTTCGGGGCGGTGGTCACCCCTCCACTTT. Amino acids: CASSSGRWSPLHF.

A few counts support this clonotype. The chain has TRBV29-1 and TRBJ2-7, with D maybe TRBD2 (5 bases). Germline CDR1 SQVTM, CDR2 ANQGSEA. Trimming took 6 bases from V and 1 from J, leaving 13 bases between them. This CDR3 has 13 residues. DNA of the CDR3: TGCAGCGTCAAAAGTGGGAGATCCTACGAGCAGTACTTC. It encodes CSVKSGRSYEQYF.

The V gene is TRBV10-3, the J gene TRBJ1-1; 7 bases map to TRBD1. The CDR3 covers 17 residues. With V trimmed by 3 bases and J by 0 bases, 10 bases remained unmatched. The germline CDR1 and CDR2 sequences are ENHRY and SYGVKD. CDR3 protein: CAISDRALGQLNTEAFF. CDR3 coding DNA: TGTGCCATCAGTGATCGGGCGTTGGGACAGCTGAACACTGAAGCTTTCTTT.

Many counts were recorded for this clonotype. The chain couples TRBV7-3 to TRBJ2-6, with D tentatively TRBD1 (6 bases). The CDR3 extends over 16 amino acids. Trimming removed 4 bases from V and 1 base from J, with 11 bases in between. From germline, CDR1 is SGHTA and CDR2 FQGTGA. CDR3 in DNA: TGTGCCAGCAGCTCACAGGGATTGTCTGGGGCCAACGTCCTGACTTTC. It encodes CASSSQGLSGANVLTF.